At least ten counts were recorded for the clone carrying this T cell receptor beta chain. Antigen unknown. Thyroid ultrasound and orbital computed tomography, with clinical symptoms and serum thyroxine and TRAb, informed diagnoses. Amplification of TCR beta CDR3 regions used RNA as the template. Researchers ran a first-round RT-PCR on the TCR CDR3 using the HTBI primer set. TCRdb reprocessed the multiplex PCR reads via MiXCR and lists one record per CDR3 protein. The sample holds 300,000 to 500,000 distinct CDR3 sequences, about 15% seen once. These data belong to a study of T cells in Graves' hyperthyroidism and ophthalmopathy. Overall study findings and caveats: Ophthalmopathy was told apart from stable hyperthyroidism by a 13 V-J model. Most thyroid clonotypes with frequency above 0.001 were detected in blood.

This CDR3 has 14 amino acids. J gave up 1 base and V 3 bases, and 3 bases lay outside the gene matches. CDR1 is MNHEY and CDR2 is SMNVEV in the germline V gene (reference sequence). Sequences were obtained from blood. This clonotype was obtained from a woman under 40 with Graves' hyperthyroidism. The chain recombines TRBV27 with TRBJ2-7; 7 positions agree with TRBD1. CDR3 nucleotide sequence: TGTGCCAGCAGTTTGGGACAGCGATCCTACGAGCAGTACTTC. This encodes CASSLGQRSYEQYF.